One and the same sample provided the 27 T cell receptor beta chains below, sequenced in a study of blood T cell repertoires in COVID-19. The method was immunoSEQ multiplex PCR; TCRdb's version includes in-frame clones alone and lacks a portion of them. The sample shows some 210,000 clones, approximately 78% of them seen only once. The sample was peripheral blood. The receptors were sampled from a woman aged 40 to 49 with acute or convalescent COVID-19.

This chain connects TRBV29-1 to TRBJ2-3; 7 positions match TRBD1. J gave up 1 base and V 7 bases, and 5 bases lay outside the gene matches. The CDR3 totals 13 residues. Germline loops: CDR1 SQVTM, CDR2 ANQGSEA. CDR3 coding DNA: TGCAGCGGATACAGGGGAGGCACAGATACGCAGTATTTT. Translated, it gives CSGYRGGTDTQYF.

The chain couples TRBV30 to TRBJ1-6; D might be TRBD1 (6 bases). The V end was cut by 0 bases, the J end by 6 bases, with 12 bases between. This CDR3 comprises 15 residues. Germline V gene data show CDR1 as GTSNPN and CDR2 as SVGIG (reference sequence). The CDR3 reads CAWSVLDSANSPLHF. The CDR3 bases are TGTGCCTGGAGTGTACTGGACAGCGCTAATTCACCCCTCCACTTT.

The chain has TRBV6-6 and TRBJ2-1; 8 bases map to TRBD1. Germline V CDR1 and CDR2: MNHNY, SVGAGI (reference sequence). The CDR3 loop spans 14 amino acids. J lost 7 bases, V lost 7 bases, and 9 bases had no gene match. As DNA, the CDR3 is TGTGCCAGCAACGTCGACAGGGGATTAAATGAGCAGTTCTTC. As protein: CASNVDRGLNEQFF.

The V and J genes are TRBV2 and TRBJ2-7; 7 nucleotides match TRBD2. Germline values: CDR1 SNHLY, CDR2 FYNNEI. The ends lost 3 bases at V and 4 bases at J; junction bases unmatched: 9. The CDR3 consists of 15 residues. The CDR3 region is CASSEGLAEYYEQYF. As DNA, the CDR3 is TGTGCCAGCAGTGAGGGCCTAGCGGAGTATTACGAGCAGTACTTC. Full variable domain (rest looked up from reference TRBV2 and TRBJ2-7): EPEVTQTPSHQVTQMGQEVILRCVPISNHLYFYWYRQILGQKVEFLVSFYNNEISEKSEIFDDQFSVERPDGSNFTLKIRSTKLEDSAMYFCASSEGLAEYYEQYFGPGTRLTVT.

The V gene is TRBV7-7, the J gene TRBJ2-1; 11 bases fit TRBD1. The CDR3 is made up of 16 amino acids. Trimming removed 5 bases from V and 4 bases from J; junction bases left unmatched: 7. The germline CDR1 and CDR2 sequences are SSHAT and FNYEAQ (reference sequence). Written as DNA, the CDR3 is TGTGCCAGCAGCCCCGGGACAGGGGGGAGGTACAATGAGCAGTTCTTC. Its protein is CASSPGTGGRYNEQFF.

The V gene is TRBV2, the J gene TRBJ2-2; TRBD1 might be the D (5 bases). CDR1 SNHLY and CDR2 FYNNEI come from the germline V gene. The germline V and J ends were trimmed by 6 bases and 5 bases, with 16 bases remaining between them. This CDR3 is 15 amino acids long. The DNA of the CDR3 is TGTGCCAGCAGCATGGGTTCCCCAGGGACCGGGGAGCTGTTTTTT. It encodes CASSMGSPGTGELFF.

The rearrangement uses TRBV6-2 or TRBV6-3 and TRBJ1-4; 7 bases are a match to TRBD1. J gave up 5 bases and V 5 bases, and 17 bases lay outside the gene matches. The CDR3 is 18 amino acids. CDR1 and CDR2 (germline): MNHEY, SVGEGT. The CDR3 loop reads CASSDRDSGWDANEKLFF. The CDR3 nucleotides are TGTGCCAGCAGTGACCGGGACAGCGGTTGGGACGCAAATGAAAAACTGTTTTTT.

The gene calls are TRBV6-5 and TRBJ1-2; D possibly corresponds to TRBD1 (6 bases). Deletions cut 4 bases from V and 4 bases from J, with 19 bases between. The length of the CDR3 is 16 residues. Germline V gene sequence: CDR1 MNHEY, CDR2 SVGAGI. The DNA for the CDR3 is TGTGCCAGCAGTTTAAATGGAGGACAGACGGGCTATGGCTACACCTTC. Encoded protein: CASSLNGGQTGYGYTF.

The V call is TRBV9, the J call TRBJ2-1, with D maybe TRBD2 (6 bases). The CDR3 spans 16 residues. Germline V gene sequence: CDR1 SGDLS, CDR2 YYNGEE. V was clipped by 0 bases and J by 2 bases, with 12 bases between them. The CDR3 DNA sequence: TGTGCCAGCAGCGTAGGCCCGGGGGTAGCCTACAATGAGCAGTTCTTC. Translated: CASSVGPGVAYNEQFF.

The V call is TRBV5-5, the J call TRBJ2-5; 8 nucleotides agree with TRBD2. J lost 4 bases, V lost 1 base, and 15 bases had no gene match. Germline V gene data show CDR1 as SGHKS and CDR2 as YYEKEE (reference sequence). This CDR3 has 18 amino acids. CDR3 in DNA: TGTGCCAGCAGCTTGACGAAAGCGGGGACTAGGGGGGGAGAGACCCAGTACTTC. Encoded protein: CASSLTKAGTRGGETQYF.

The chain couples TRBV9 to TRBJ2-7; D perhaps matches TRBD2 (7 bases). Germline CDR1 reads SGDLS; CDR2 reads YYNGEE. V was shortened by 0 bases and J by 8 bases, with 24 bases between the two germline ends. The CDR3 runs 17 residues. For the CDR3, the DNA is TGTGCCAGCAGCGTAGCTACGGGGGGCGGGACTCCCCCCAAGCAGTACTTC. Its protein is CASSVATGGGTPPKQYF. The full variable domain, in which reference TRBV9 and TRBJ2-7 provide the parts outside the CDR3, is DSGVTQTPKHLITATGQRVTLRCSPRSGDLSVYWYQQSLDQGLQFLIQYYNGEERAKGNILERFSAQQFPDLHSELNLSSLELGDSALYFCASSVATGGGTPPKQYFGPGTRLTVT.

This rearrangement joins TRBV5-1 to TRBJ2-7, with 7 bases identical to TRBD1. This CDR3 is built from 13 residues. Germline-derived CDR1 and CDR2 are SGHRS and YFSETQ. Germline trimming cut 2 bases from V and 4 bases from J; bases unmatched to any gene: 3. CDR3 nucleotides: TGCGCCAGCAGCTTCAGGACAGGTTACGAGCAGTACTTC. Residues: CASSFRTGYEQYF.

This clone was seen a handful of times. The chain is built from TRBV19 and TRBJ2-1; D possibly corresponds to TRBD2 (5 bases). Germline assignment: CDR1 LNHDA and CDR2 SQIVND (reference sequence). The CDR3 loop spans 15 amino acids. Trimming left V 3 bases short and J 6 bases short, with 15 bases between. This CDR3 is CASSIGYGSFNEQFF. CDR3 in DNA: TGTGCCAGTAGTATTGGGTATGGGAGTTTCAATGAGCAGTTCTTC.

This chain uses TRBV19 with TRBJ1-2, with 9 bases identical to TRBD1. Germline CDR1 and CDR2: LNHDA and SQIVND (reference sequence). The ends lost 5 bases at V and 7 bases at J; junction bases unmatched: 8. The CDR3 is made up of 14 amino acids. As DNA, the CDR3 is TGTGCCAGTAGTCTAGGACAGGGGCGGAGTGGCTACACCTTC. It codes for CASSLGQGRSGYTF.

The rearrangement links TRBV5-1 to TRBJ2-1; 9 bases align to TRBD2. Germline assignment: CDR1 SGHRS and CDR2 YFSETQ. There are 14 residues in the CDR3. Losses at the gene ends were 5 bases for V and 8 bases for J; bases not matched to a gene: 8. The CDR3 loop reads CASRGSGGLDEQFF. DNA of the CDR3: TGCGCCAGCAGAGGTAGCGGGGGTCTGGATGAGCAGTTCTTC.

This clone was counted a few times. This chain joins TRBV15 and TRBJ2-2, with D unclear. Germline CDR1 reads LNHNV; CDR2 reads YYDKDF (reference sequence). This CDR3 has 15 amino acids. Deletions cut 1 base from V and 5 bases from J, with 11 bases between. The DNA of the CDR3 is TGTGCCACCAGCAGAGGACAACTTGGAACCGGGGAGCTGTTTTTT. This encodes CATSRGQLGTGELFF.

CDR3 nucleotide sequence: TGTGCCAGTAGTATTACGGTAGCGGGGGCCAGGGAGCAGTACTTC. This translates into CASSITVAGAREQYF. V gene TRBV19 combines with J gene TRBJ2-7; 9 bases align to TRBD2. With V trimmed by 3 bases and J by 7 bases, 10 bases remained unmatched. Germline CDR1 and CDR2: LNHDA and SQIVND (reference sequence). The CDR3 has 15 residues.

The chain combines TRBV15 with TRBJ1-4; TRBD1 matches 7 bases. Germline assignment: CDR1 LNHNV and CDR2 YYDKDF (reference sequence). The CDR3 is 16 amino acids. The ends lost 3 bases at V and 8 bases at J; junction bases unmatched: 12. The CDR3 spells CATSSLDRAREEKLFF. In nucleotides, the CDR3 is TGTGCCACCAGCAGCCTCGACAGGGCCAGAGAGGAAAAACTGTTTTTT.

The V and J genes are TRBV30 and TRBJ2-7, with 7 bases matching TRBD1. This CDR3 contains 14 residues. V was pared by 2 bases and J by 0 bases, with 4 bases of the junction left unmatched. The germline gives CDR1 GTSNPN, CDR2 SVGIG (reference sequence). The CDR3 here is CAWSRGGSSYEQYF. CDR3 in DNA: TGTGCCTGGAGTCGAGGGGGCAGCTCCTACGAGCAGTACTTC.

CDR3 DNA sequence: TGTGCCATCAGTAGGGACAGGGACAATGAGCAGTTCTTC. Its translation is CAISRDRDNEQFF. The rearrangement joins TRBV10-3 to TRBJ2-1, with TRBD1 matching 9 bases. The V gene end was trimmed by 5 bases and the J gene end by 5 bases; junction bases not matched to a gene: 1. The CDR3 is made up of 13 amino acids. Germline lookup yields CDR1 ENHRY and CDR2 SYGVKD.

This clone was recorded a few times. Written as DNA, the CDR3 is TGTGCCATCAGTGAATTGAGCCGCAATCAGCCCCAGCATTTT. This sequence encodes CAISELSRNQPQHF. The rearrangement joins TRBV10-3 to TRBJ1-5; D is undetermined. Trimming stripped 3 bases from V and 2 bases from J, with 8 bases between. Germline V gene data show CDR1 as ENHRY and CDR2 as SYGVKD. The CDR3 length is 14 residues.

The chain joins TRBV5-1 to TRBJ2-7, with unresolved D. This CDR3 spans 13 amino acids. V lost 2 bases, J lost 2 bases, and 8 bases lay in between. CDR1 is SGHRS and CDR2 is YFSETQ in the germline V gene. CDR3: CASSLSTTYEQYF. CDR3 sequence (DNA): TGCGCCAGCAGCTTAAGCACGACCTACGAGCAGTACTTC.

This chain joins TRBV9 and TRBJ1-6, with D unresolved. Germline values: CDR1 SGDLS, CDR2 YYNGEE. V was trimmed by 8 bases and J by 10 bases, leaving 4 bases between them. CDR3 size: 9 residues. This CDR3 is CARLSPLHF. CDR3 nucleotides: TGTGCCAGACTATCACCCCTCCACTTT.

V gene TRBV12-3 or TRBV12-4 combines with J gene TRBJ1-4; possible D gene TRBD1, 6 bases. The germline V and J ends were trimmed by 5 bases and 12 bases, with 13 bases remaining between them. This CDR3 region has 12 residues. CDR3 sequence (DNA): TGTGCCAGCAGTCGCCAGGGGAATGAACTGTTTTTT. This codes for CASSRQGNELFF.

The count of this clone is one. The chain links TRBV9 to TRBJ2-5; the match to TRBD2 covers 8 bases. The CDR3 length is 15 residues. J gave up 3 bases and V 0 bases, and 4 bases lay outside the gene matches. The germline gives CDR1 SGDLS, CDR2 YYNGEE. The CDR3 nucleotides are TGTGCCAGCAGCGTAGGGGTGCGGGAGGAAGAGACCCAGTACTTC. This translates into CASSVGVREEETQYF.

The chain employs TRBV4-2 and TRBJ2-3; 7 bases line up with TRBD2. This CDR3 has 16 amino acids. V shed 1 base and J 6 bases; nucleotides not matched to a gene: 10. The V gene's germline CDR1 is LGHNA and CDR2 YNFKEQ. The CDR3 protein is CASSQVSGARPDTQYF. The CDR3 nucleotides are TGTGCCAGCAGCCAAGTAAGCGGGGCGCGCCCGGATACGCAGTATTTT.

In this sample, this clone turned up once. The chain joins TRBV4-1 to TRBJ1-3, with D possibly matching TRBD1 (5 bases). V dropped 0 bases and J dropped 0 bases, with 9 bases sitting between them. The germline V gene encodes CDR1 MGHRA and CDR2 YSYEKL. The CDR3 contains 16 residues. The CDR3 reads CASSQDRGYSGNTIYF. In DNA form, the CDR3 reads TGCGCCAGCAGCCAAGATCGGGGGTACTCTGGAAACACCATATATTTT.